The sequence of this T cell receptor beta chain was determined in a study of blood T cell repertoires in COVID-19. Whole-study context: Samples taken during acute and convalescent COVID-19 were collected in the United States, Italy and Spain.

The assay was immunoSEQ multiplex PCR, and TCRdb's table has in-frame clones only and misses some. This sample has about 23,000 clones, with about 93% found just once. From germline, CDR1 is GTSNPN and CDR2 SVGIG (reference sequence). The CDR3 consists of 14 residues. V lost 2 bases to trimming and J lost 3 bases; unmatched junction nucleotides: 7. V is TRBV30 and J is TRBJ2-7, with 7 bases identical to TRBD2. The material sequenced was peripheral blood. The sequence came from a human donor in a cohort sampled during active COVID-19. This CDR3 reads CAWSTTSVGYEQYF. Here the CDR3 DNA reads TGTGCCTGGAGTACCACTAGCGTCGGCTACGAGCAGTACTTC.